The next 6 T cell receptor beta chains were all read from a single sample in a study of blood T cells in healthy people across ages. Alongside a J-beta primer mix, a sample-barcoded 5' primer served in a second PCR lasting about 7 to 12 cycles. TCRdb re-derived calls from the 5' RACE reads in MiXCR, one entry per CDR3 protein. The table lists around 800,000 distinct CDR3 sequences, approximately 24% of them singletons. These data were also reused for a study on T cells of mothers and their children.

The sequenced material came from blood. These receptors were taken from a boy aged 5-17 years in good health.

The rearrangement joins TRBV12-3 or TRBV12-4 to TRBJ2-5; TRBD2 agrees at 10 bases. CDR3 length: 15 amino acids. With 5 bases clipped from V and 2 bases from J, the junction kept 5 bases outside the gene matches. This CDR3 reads CASSDSGGAQETQYF. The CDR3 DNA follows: TGTGCCAGCAGTGACAGCGGGGGGGCACAAGAGACCCAGTACTTC.

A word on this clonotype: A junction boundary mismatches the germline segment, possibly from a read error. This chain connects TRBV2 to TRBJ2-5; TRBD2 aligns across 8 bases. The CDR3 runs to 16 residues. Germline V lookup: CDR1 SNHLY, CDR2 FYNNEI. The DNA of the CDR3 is TGTGCCAACAGTGGTGCGGGGGGCGCCCTTCCTGAGACCCAGTACTTC. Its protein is CANSGAGGALPETQYF.

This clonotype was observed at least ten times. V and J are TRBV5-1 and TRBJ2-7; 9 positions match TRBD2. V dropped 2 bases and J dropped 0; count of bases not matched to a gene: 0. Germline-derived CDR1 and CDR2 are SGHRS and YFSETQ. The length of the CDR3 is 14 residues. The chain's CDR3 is CASSLAGGSYEQYF. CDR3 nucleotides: TGCGCCAGCAGCTTAGCGGGGGGCTCCTACGAGCAGTACTTC.

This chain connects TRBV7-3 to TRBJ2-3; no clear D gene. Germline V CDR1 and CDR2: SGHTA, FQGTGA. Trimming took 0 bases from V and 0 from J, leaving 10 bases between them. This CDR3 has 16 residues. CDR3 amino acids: CASSLTQYTSTDTQYF. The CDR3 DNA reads TGTGCCAGCAGCTTAACGCAATATACTAGCACAGATACGCAGTATTTT.

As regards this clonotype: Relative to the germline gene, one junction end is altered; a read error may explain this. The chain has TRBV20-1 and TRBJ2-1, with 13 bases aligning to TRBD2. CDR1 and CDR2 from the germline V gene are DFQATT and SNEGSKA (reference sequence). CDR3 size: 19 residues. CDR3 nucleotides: TGCAGTGCTAGACCGCCGGGACTAGCGGGGTTCCTCTCCGACAATGAGCAGTTCTTC. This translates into CSARPPGLAGFLSDNEQFF.

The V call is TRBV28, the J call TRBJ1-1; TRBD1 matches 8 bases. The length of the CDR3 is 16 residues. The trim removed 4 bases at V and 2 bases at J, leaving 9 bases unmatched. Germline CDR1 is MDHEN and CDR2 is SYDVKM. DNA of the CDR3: TGTGCCAGCAGTTCCCGACAGGGGATTCGTAACACTGAAGCTTTCTTT. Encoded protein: CASSSRQGIRNTEAFF.